This T cell receptor (beta chain) was sequenced in a study of cytomegalovirus exposure and HLA in healthy donors (dated by TCRdb to 2016 to 2017). Background for the entire study: An earlier analysis of some 600 of the donors reported 276 Gb of sequence data and 95 million to 120 million unique TCR beta sequences obtained from 180 million or so T cells. An early release covering over 500 HLA-typed donors comprised roughly 300 gigabases of sequencing data and approximately 85 million unique TCR sequences. Of the 350 to 450 genotyped donors, approximately 83% fell in the genetic ancestry cluster associated with self-reported Caucasian donors. The study aimed to test whether cataloging public T cell receptors could reveal signatures of past pathogen exposure. The study used immunosequencing to profile the T cell repertoires of several hundred subjects and linked those repertoires to cytomegalovirus serostatus. Besides the first cohort of 666 subjects, a separate validation cohort made up of 120 different subjects was used. The study combined high-throughput TCR immunosequencing, statistical association of individual TCRs with disease status, and machine learning to predict cytomegalovirus infection status. In a later analysis, previously published TCR beta repertoires from about 670 donors were re-analyzed and high-resolution HLA genotyping was added so that TCR occurrence patterns could be studied. Rather than drawing on any new phenotypic data, the later analysis identified candidate immune exposures from TCR beta sequences and the way those sequences occurred across donors. In an earlier analysis of 587 of the donors, high-throughput TCR beta sequencing was used to judge whether each TCR beta V gene segment behaved as functional or pseudogenic. Donor age, sex, ethnicity and CMV serostatus were collected together with the repertoire data. A later genetic analysis took genome-wide SNP genotypes for about 55% of the 666 donors and used that subset as a discovery cohort. Every repertoire in the discovery cohort had been generated on one and the same sequencing platform. Both class I and class II loci were covered by HLA typing, at four-digit resolution. Typing coverage varied by locus: about 620-630 donors for A, B, C, DRB1 and DQB1; about 520 for DQA1; about 570 for DPA1; 450 to 480 for DPB1. Four to six DR-DQ haplotypes were handled as single units for association and clustering, since linkage in the cohort was strong. Among several hundred genotyped donors of the cohort, an average of around 250,000 unique TCR beta nucleotide sequences was sequenced per donor, of which approximately 18% were non-productive. General findings and caveats noted by the study authors: In a later analysis, most CMV-associated TCR beta chains were found to appear HLA-restricted, with HLA associations seemingly driven largely by CMV exposure. The sequencing pipeline was judged likely to have produced a cluster of highly shared sequence variants as a technical artifact. Broadly in line with IMGT annotations, most TCR beta V segments showed up in productive rearrangements about 87% or about 30% of the time in an earlier analysis of several hundred of the donors. The cohort was sequenced for TCR beta chains only, and without alpha or paired-chain data the features that could be detected were limited. In the study, 164 TCR beta chains were listed as associated with cytomegalovirus. A further reported finding was that TCR beta sequences accurately predicted the HLA-A and HLA-B alleles for most subjects in the first cohort. In vitro tests confirmed that a few of the cytomegalovirus-associated TCR beta chains recognize cytomegalovirus antigens. Cytomegalovirus status was reported to be diagnosed by the classifier with high specificity and sensitivity in both the original and validation cohorts. A later analysis found that HLA-associated TCR beta chains were more clonally expanded and had lower generation probabilities than equally common non-associated chains. The earlier analysis of about 600 of the donors excluded roughly 16 rarely observed V segments, including chromosome 9 orphons, because counts were too low. According to a later analysis, TCR association rates differed among HLA loci, with DRB1 alleles showing the most associated TCRs and HLA-C alleles showing the fewest. When HLA alleles, especially DR and DQ, strongly co-occurred, attributing TCR associations to individual alleles was difficult. In a later genetic analysis, fewer N-insertions in productive TCRs were reported among donors in an Asian-associated ancestry cluster than the 666-donor mean. A later analysis reported that several top co-occurrence clusters appeared linked to parvovirus B19, influenza, CMV and Epstein-Barr virus. Linkage disequilibrium might explain the correlated functional status among segregating V segments, but an unknown experimental factor could not be ruled out. Most TCR sequences were seen in very few donors, while some public TCRs were found in many individuals. Some IMGT-functional V segments, including TRBV6-2 and TRBV6-3, could not be distinguished by the 87-base-pair reads and were therefore excluded. In a later analysis, 15,000 to 20,000 TCR beta sequences were associated with specific HLA alleles at a false discovery rate of 0.05. CMV serostatus was the only immune exposure information available for the cohort. Roughly uniform sequencing depth across donors was assumed in presence/absence analyses, although this assumption may not hold. According to the authors, the approach could potentially be generalized to other disease states and immunological phenotypes. Because HLA typing was missing for some donors at each locus, association tests included only the typed subset. In a later genetic analysis, a missense DCLRE1C variant was associated with V-gene and J-gene trimming of TCR beta chains, and the association was replicated in an independent cohort.

CDR3 length: 17 amino acids, cysteine to phenylalanine. The CDR3 DNA has 51 bases and is translated from base 1. CDR1 and CDR2 are read off the germline V gene as MDHEN and SYDVKM. V is cut back by 3 bases and J by 3 bases, with 6 bases in the junction unmatched. The library was produced with the immunoSEQ multiplex PCR assay. A mixture of 60 forward primers for TCR Vbeta segments and 13 reverse primers for TCR Jbeta segments was used in the multiplex PCR. The CDR3 region of rearranged TCR beta genes was amplified from genomic DNA with a multiplex PCR assay. The amplified TCR beta libraries were sequenced on the Illumina HiSeq System as 87-base-pair reads. For the original study's pipeline: A later analysis tallied 75 million to 95 million unique TCR beta chains across the approximately 670 repertoires, and around 12 million of those chains were shared by two or more donors. To remove PCR and sequencing errors, raw reads were error-corrected and collapsed into unique sequences using a nearest-neighbor algorithm that merged closely related sequences. Alignment of CDR3 sequences to IMGT reference sequences was used to assign V, D and J gene segments. Each retained sequence needed at least a six-nucleotide match to both a V gene segment and a J gene segment. A rearrangement counted as productive if the CDR3 had no stop codons and remained in frame with V and J, and every other rearrangement counted as non-productive. CDR3 was defined according to IMGT convention as the region running from the second conserved V-encoded cysteine to the conserved J-encoded phenylalanine. The earlier analysis of 587 of the donors excluded any sequence lacking an unambiguous match to a single V gene segment. An earlier analysis of roughly 590 of the donors called V segments functional above 56.7% productive rearrangements and segregating when the between-donor standard deviation exceeded 5%. A statistical classification framework was built to diagnose cytomegalovirus status from the catalog of TCR beta chain sequences. A later analysis assigned V and J genes by comparing TCR nucleotide sequences with IMGT/GENE-DB human TR gene sequences. A later analysis assigned CDR3 sequences and most-parsimonious VDJ recombination scenarios with the TCRdist pipeline. In a later analysis, every TCR beta chain was defined by the combination of its CDR3 amino acid sequence and its V-gene family, and reads without a unique V-gene family were dropped. In a later analysis, 500 to 650 highly shared, low-generation-probability nucleotide sequences were removed to address suspected cross-contamination and a sequencing artifact. A later analysis calculated a clonal expansion index for each public chain from normalized within-repertoire ranks of inferred template counts. In a later analysis, generation probabilities were computed using a VDJ recombination model fitted to out-of-frame rearrangements, and the results were checked against IGoR. A later analysis scored TCR-TCR, TCR-HLA and TCR-CMV co-occurrence with hypergeometric tests, applying a repertoire-size bias correction to TCR pairs. False discovery rates were estimated in a later analysis by permuting HLA or CMV assignments 20 times. In a later analysis, co-occurring TCRs were grouped using DBSCAN, and TCRdist sequence similarity was added for clustering within HLA-allele-positive subsets. For co-occurrence clustering, repertoires with fewer than 30,000 or more than 120,000 public chains were excluded, along with a handful of repertoires with anomalous nucleotide sharing. Here the immuneACCESS table is served through TCRdb, limited to in-frame sequences with V and J called. Missing clones are a known gap in these copies; in checked studies unresolved V genes cover under half, and the rest lacks a known reason. D and trimming were read from the DNA, whereas the V and J calls and clone size are those reported in that table. The sample includes 90,000 to 150,000 clones, with 15% observed a single time. Of the sample, 1.5% to 2% falls within the top ten clones.

In total, 666 healthy bone marrow donors made up the cohort. At the time of sampling, all cohort members were nominally healthy, though unrecorded immune exposures were likely present. The donor tested CMV seronegative, placing the donor among the 350 or so seronegative members of the cohort. A peripheral blood sample was collected from each donor, and TCR beta sequencing was performed on peripheral blood mononuclear cells. The Qiagen DNeasy Blood Extraction Kit was used to extract genomic DNA from the blood cell samples. As to this clone: Its specific antigen is unknown. The sample holds no much larger clone one base away, and base qualities are not on file.

Rearrangement joined TRBV28 to TRBJ1-6; a stretch of 9 junction bases matches TRBD1. This TCR was recovered from a woman under 30 in good health and CMV-seronegative. Sample: PBMCs. The bases are TGTGCCAGCAGTTTTTTAACAGGGGGCAGCTATAATTCACCCCTCCACTTT. This codes for CASSFLTGGSYNSPLHF.